The following is a T cell receptor (beta chain) sequence with its context. Trimming pared 3 bases from V and 3 bases from J, leaving 14 bases between. This CDR3 has 14 residues. Germline V gives CDR1 DFQATT, CDR2 SNEGSKA (reference sequence). TCRdb's table, derived via immunoSEQ multiplex PCR, lists solely in-frame clones and lacks some. The sample holds 100,000 to 130,000 clones, approximately 80% seen once. The data stem from a study of blood T cell repertoires in COVID-19. Study-wide context: Samples came from the United States, Italy and Spain, spanning acute and convalescent COVID-19.

Sequencing was done on a sample of peripheral blood. The genes are TRBV20-1 and TRBJ2-5; D possibly corresponds to TRBD2 (6 bases). The TCR originated in a man between 65 and 85 years old with acute or convalescent COVID-19. The CDR3 loop reads CSASSPGAKETQYF. CDR3 nucleotides: TGCAGTGCTAGTAGTCCGGGAGCAAAAGAGACCCAGTACTTC.